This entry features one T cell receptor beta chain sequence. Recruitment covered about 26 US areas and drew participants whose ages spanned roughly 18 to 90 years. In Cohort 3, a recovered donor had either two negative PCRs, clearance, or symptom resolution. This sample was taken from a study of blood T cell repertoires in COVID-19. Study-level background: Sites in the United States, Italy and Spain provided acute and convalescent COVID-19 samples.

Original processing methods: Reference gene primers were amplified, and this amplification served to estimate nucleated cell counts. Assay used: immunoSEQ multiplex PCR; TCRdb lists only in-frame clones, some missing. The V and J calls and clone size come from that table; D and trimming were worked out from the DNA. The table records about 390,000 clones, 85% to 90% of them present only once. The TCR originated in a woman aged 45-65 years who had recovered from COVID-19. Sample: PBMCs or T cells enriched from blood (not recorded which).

CDR3 DNA: TGTGCCAGTAGTATCGGGCCAGGGCCTCCCTACGAGCAGTACTTC. Its protein is CASSIGPGPPYEQYF. This chain uses TRBV19 with TRBJ2-7; TRBD1 is a possible D gene (5 bases). In germline, CDR1 is LNHDA, CDR2 SQIVND (reference sequence). This CDR3 has 15 amino acids. V was pared by 3 bases and J by 2 bases, with 14 bases between.